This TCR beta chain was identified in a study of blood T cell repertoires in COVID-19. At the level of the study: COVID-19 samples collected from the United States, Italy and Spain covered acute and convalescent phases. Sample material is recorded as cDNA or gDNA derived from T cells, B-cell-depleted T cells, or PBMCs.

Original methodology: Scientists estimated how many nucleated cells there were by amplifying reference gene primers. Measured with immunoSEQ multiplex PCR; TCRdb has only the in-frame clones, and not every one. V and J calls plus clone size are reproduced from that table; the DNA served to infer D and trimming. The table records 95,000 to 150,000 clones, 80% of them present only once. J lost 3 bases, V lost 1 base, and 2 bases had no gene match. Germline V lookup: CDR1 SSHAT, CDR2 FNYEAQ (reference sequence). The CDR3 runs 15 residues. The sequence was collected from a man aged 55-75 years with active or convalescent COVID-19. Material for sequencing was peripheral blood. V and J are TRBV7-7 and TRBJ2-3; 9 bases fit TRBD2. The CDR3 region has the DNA TGTGCCAGCAGCTTAGGTAGCGGGAGTACAGATACGCAGTATTTT. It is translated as CASSLGSGSTDTQYF. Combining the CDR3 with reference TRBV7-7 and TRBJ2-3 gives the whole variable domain GAGVSQSPRYKVTKRGQDVTLRCDPISSHATLYWYQQALGQGPEFLTYFNYEAQPDKSGLPSDRFSAERPEGSISTLTIQRTEQRDSAMYRCASSLGSGSTDTQYFGPGTRLTVL.